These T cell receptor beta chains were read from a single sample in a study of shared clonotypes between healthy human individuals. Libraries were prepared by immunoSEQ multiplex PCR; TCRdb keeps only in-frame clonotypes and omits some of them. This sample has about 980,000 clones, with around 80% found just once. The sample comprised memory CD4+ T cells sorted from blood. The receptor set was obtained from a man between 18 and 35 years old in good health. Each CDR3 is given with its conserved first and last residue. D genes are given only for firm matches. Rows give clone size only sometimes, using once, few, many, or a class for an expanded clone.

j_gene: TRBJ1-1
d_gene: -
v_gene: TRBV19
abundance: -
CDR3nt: TGTGCCAGTAGTATTCATGCAGGGGACACTGAAGCTTTCTTT
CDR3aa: CASSIHAGDTEAFF

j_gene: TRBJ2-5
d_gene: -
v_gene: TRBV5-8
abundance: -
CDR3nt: TGTGCCAGCAGCCGACCTGGAGGGGGAGAGACCCAGTACTTC
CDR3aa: CASSRPGGGETQYF

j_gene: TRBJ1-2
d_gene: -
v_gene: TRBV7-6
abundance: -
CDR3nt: TGTGCCAGCAGCGCCTGGGCGGAAGCCACGGGCAGCGGCTACACCTTC
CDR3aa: CASSAWAEATGSGYTF

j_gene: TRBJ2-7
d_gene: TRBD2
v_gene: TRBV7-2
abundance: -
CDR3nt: TGTGCCAGCAGCTTAACTAGCGGACCTTCCTACGAGCAGTACTTC
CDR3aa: CASSLTSGPSYEQYF

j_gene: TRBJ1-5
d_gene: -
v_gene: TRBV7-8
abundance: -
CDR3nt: TGTGCCAGCAGCCCGGACAGTCTCAATCAGCCCCAGCATTTT
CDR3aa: CASSPDSLNQPQHF

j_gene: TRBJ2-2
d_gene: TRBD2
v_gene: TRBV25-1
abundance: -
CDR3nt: TGTGCCAGCAGTAGAGGGGAGGGGAGGAACACCGGGGAGCTGTTTTTT
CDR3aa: CASSRGEGRNTGELFF

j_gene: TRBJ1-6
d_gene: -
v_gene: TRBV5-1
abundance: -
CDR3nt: TGCGCCAGCAGCTTTAAGGATAATTCACCCCTCCACTTT
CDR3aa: CASSFKDNSPLHF

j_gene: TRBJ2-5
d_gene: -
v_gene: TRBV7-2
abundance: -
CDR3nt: TGTGCCAGCAGCTACTCCAAAGAGACCCAGTACTTC
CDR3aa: CASSYSKETQYF

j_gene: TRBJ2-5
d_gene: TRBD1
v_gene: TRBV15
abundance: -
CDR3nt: TGTGCCACCAGCAGAGGGGACAGGGGACTCCAAGAGACCCAGTACTTC
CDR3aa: CATSRGDRGLQETQYF

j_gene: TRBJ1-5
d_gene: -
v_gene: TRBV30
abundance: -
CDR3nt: TGTGCCTGGAGTGTATCGGGGGCGAGTCAGCCCCAGCATTTT
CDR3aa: CAWSVSGASQPQHF

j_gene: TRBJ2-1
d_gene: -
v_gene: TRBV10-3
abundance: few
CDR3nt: TGTGCCATCAGCCCAGACAGCAATGAGCAGTTCTTC
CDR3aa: CAISPDSNEQFF

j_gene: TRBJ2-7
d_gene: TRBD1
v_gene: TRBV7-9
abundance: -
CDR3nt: TGTGCCAGCAGCTTCGGGACAGCCGTCGAGCAGTACTTC
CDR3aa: CASSFGTAVEQYF

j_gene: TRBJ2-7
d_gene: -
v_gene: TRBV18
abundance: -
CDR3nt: TGTGCCAGCTCACCCTCCGGACAAGACGAGCAGTACTTC
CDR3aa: CASSPSGQDEQYF

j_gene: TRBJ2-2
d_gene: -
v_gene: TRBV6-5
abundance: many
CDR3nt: TGTGCCAGCAGTTACGCTAGCCGTGGCGGGGAGCTGTTTTTT
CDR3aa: CASSYASRGGELFF

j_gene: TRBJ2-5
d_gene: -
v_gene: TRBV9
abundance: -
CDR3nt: TGTGCCAGCAGCGTAGCTAACGGTCGTGGGCAAGAGACCCAGTACTTC
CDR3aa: CASSVANGRGQETQYF

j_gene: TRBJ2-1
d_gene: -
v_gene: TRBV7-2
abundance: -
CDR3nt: TGTGCCAGCAGCGCCCGGTCGGGGCAGAACAATGAGCAGTTCTTC
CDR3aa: CASSARSGQNNEQFF

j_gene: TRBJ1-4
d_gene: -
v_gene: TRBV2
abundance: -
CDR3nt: TGTGCCAGCAGTGAAAAGGGTACGGAAAAACTGTTTTTT
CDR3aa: CASSEKGTEKLFF

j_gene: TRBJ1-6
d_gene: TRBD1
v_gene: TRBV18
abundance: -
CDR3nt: TGTGCCAGCTCACCGGGACAGGGAGTGACTTCACCCCTCCACTTT
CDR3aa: CASSPGQGVTSPLHF

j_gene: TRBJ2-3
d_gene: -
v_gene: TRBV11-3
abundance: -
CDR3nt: TGTGCCAGCAGCTTAGGCCCCTTAGTTGATACGCAGTATTTT
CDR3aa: CASSLGPLVDTQYF

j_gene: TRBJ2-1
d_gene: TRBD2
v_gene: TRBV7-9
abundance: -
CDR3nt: TGTGCCAGCACTCAGCGGGAGTGGGATGAGCAGTTCTTC
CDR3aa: CASTQREWDEQFF

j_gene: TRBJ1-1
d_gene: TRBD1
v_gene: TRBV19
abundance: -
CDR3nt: TGTGCCAGTAGTAAACTAGGGACAGGGGGGACTGAAGCTTTCTTT
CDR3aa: CASSKLGTGGTEAFF

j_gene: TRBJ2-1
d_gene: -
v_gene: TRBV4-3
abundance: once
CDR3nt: TGCGCCAGCAGCCCCCGTTGGGGGGTGGGATCCTACAATGAGCAGTTCTTC
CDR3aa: CASSPRWGVGSYNEQFF

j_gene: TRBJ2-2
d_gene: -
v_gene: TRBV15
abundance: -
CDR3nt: TGTGCCACCAGCAGAGATCTATCGGGCACCGGGGAGCTGTTTTTT
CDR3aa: CATSRDLSGTGELFF

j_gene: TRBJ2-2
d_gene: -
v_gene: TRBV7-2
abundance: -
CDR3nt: TGTGCCAGCAGCTTAGTCTTAGACACCGGGGAGCTGTTTTTT
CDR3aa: CASSLVLDTGELFF

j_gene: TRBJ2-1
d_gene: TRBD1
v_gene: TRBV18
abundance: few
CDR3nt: TGTGCCAGCTCCCCGGCGGGACAGGGGTTCTCTGAGCAGTTCTTC
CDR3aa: CASSPAGQGFSEQFF

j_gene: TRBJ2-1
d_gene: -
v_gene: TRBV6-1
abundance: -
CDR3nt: TGTGCCAGCAGGGGGGGTGGGACAACACTTAATGAGCAGTTCTTC
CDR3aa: CASRGGGTTLNEQFF

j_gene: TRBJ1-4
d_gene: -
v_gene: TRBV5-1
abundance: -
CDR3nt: TGCGCCAGCAGCTTCAGGCCAGGGAATAGCGAAAAACTGTTTTTT
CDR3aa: CASSFRPGNSEKLFF

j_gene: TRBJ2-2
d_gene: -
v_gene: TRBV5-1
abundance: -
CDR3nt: TGCACCAGCAGTCCGGGCGTCACGAACACCGGGGAGCTGTTTTTT
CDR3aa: CTSSPGVTNTGELFF

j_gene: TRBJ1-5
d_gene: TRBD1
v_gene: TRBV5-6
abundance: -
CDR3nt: TGTGCCAGCAGCACTACAGGGGGTGGCAATCAGCCCCAGCATTTT
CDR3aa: CASSTTGGGNQPQHF

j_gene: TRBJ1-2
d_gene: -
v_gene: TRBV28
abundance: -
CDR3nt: TGTGCCAGCAGTTTAGGAGACTATGGCTACACCTTC
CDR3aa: CASSLGDYGYTF

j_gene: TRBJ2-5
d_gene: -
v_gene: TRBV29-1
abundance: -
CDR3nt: TGCAGCGTTGCCCCAGGGGGAGGGGAGACCCAGTACTTC
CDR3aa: CSVAPGGGETQYF

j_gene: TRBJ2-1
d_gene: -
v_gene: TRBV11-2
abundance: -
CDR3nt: TGTGCCAGCAGTACGGGGCTCGGTGAGCAGTTCTTC
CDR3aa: CASSTGLGEQFF